This is a list of T cell receptor beta chains from one sample in a study of control samples from healthy donors and cancer patients. Some clones are missing from TCRdb's copy, which holds only in-frame ones; the method was immunoSEQ multiplex PCR. The repertoire holds about 220,000 clones, with roughly 94% as singletons. What was sequenced was blood. The receptors derive from a man aged 45 to 65 in good health. CDR3s include the opening cysteine and the closing phenylalanine or tryptophan. Each record gives: J gene, clone size, V gene, D gene, CDR3 protein, CDR3 DNA. The D gene is left open where the match is weak. The size entry is marked missing in some rows and otherwise reads once, few, many or a size class.

j_gene: TRBJ2-7
abundance: -
v_gene: TRBV5-1
d_gene: TRBD1
CDR3aa: CASSLRFSGQGVYEQYF
CDR3nt: TGCGCCAGCAGCTTGCGGTTTTCCGGACAGGGAGTTTACGAGCAGTACTTC

j_gene: TRBJ2-5
abundance: -
v_gene: TRBV5-5
d_gene: TRBD2
CDR3aa: CASRDSGGFQETQYF
CDR3nt: TGTGCCAGCAGGGATAGCGGGGGGTTCCAAGAGACCCAGTACTTC

j_gene: TRBJ1-4
abundance: -
v_gene: TRBV30
d_gene: -
CDR3aa: CAWSLVASGEKLFF
CDR3nt: TGTGCCTGGAGTTTGGTAGCCTCCGGAGAAAAACTGTTTTTT

j_gene: TRBJ1-2
abundance: -
v_gene: TRBV7-9
d_gene: TRBD1
CDR3aa: CASSLQRGTGGAGTF
CDR3nt: TGTGCCAGCAGCTTGCAACGCGGGACAGGGGGAGCTGGTACCTTC

j_gene: TRBJ2-1
abundance: -
v_gene: TRBV5-3
d_gene: TRBD2
CDR3aa: CARSLTTSGGPHNEQFF
CDR3nt: TGTGCCAGAAGCCTTACGACTAGCGGGGGGCCCCACAATGAGCAGTTCTTC

j_gene: TRBJ2-6
abundance: -
v_gene: TRBV5-4
d_gene: -
CDR3aa: CASSLADGANVLTF
CDR3nt: TGTGCCAGCAGCTTGGCAGATGGGGCCAACGTCCTGACTTTC

j_gene: TRBJ2-5
abundance: -
v_gene: TRBV5-1
d_gene: -
CDR3aa: CASTPNRMGETQYF
CDR3nt: TGCGCCAGCACCCCGAATCGGATGGGGGAGACCCAGTACTTC

j_gene: TRBJ1-2
abundance: -
v_gene: TRBV3-1/TRBV3-2
d_gene: TRBD1
CDR3aa: CASSRTGGDYGYTF
CDR3nt: TGTGCCAGCAGCCGGACAGGGGGCGACTATGGCTACACCTTC

j_gene: TRBJ2-5
abundance: -
v_gene: TRBV19
d_gene: TRBD2
CDR3aa: CASSPWGGLETQYF
CDR3nt: TGTGCCAGTAGTCCTTGGGGGGGTCTGGAGACCCAGTACTTC

j_gene: TRBJ1-2
abundance: -
v_gene: TRBV5-8
d_gene: TRBD1
CDR3aa: CASSLVGGDSTNGYTF
CDR3nt: TGTGCCAGCAGCTTGGTGGGGGGGGACAGCACAAATGGCTACACCTTC

j_gene: TRBJ1-3
abundance: -
v_gene: TRBV5-1
d_gene: -
CDR3aa: CASSLGEVRSSGNTIYF
CDR3nt: TGCGCCAGCAGCTTGGGTGAGGTCAGGAGCTCTGGAAACACCATATATTTT

j_gene: TRBJ2-1
abundance: -
v_gene: TRBV5-1
d_gene: TRBD2
CDR3aa: CASSPQDSGGEEQFF
CDR3nt: TGCGCCAGCAGCCCCCAAGATAGCGGGGGGGAAGAGCAGTTCTTC

j_gene: TRBJ2-3
abundance: -
v_gene: TRBV5-1
d_gene: TRBD2
CDR3aa: CASSPRTSGGSEGTQYF
CDR3nt: TGCGCCAGCAGCCCAAGGACTAGCGGGGGGTCAGAGGGCACGCAGTATTTT

j_gene: TRBJ1-1
abundance: -
v_gene: TRBV7-8
d_gene: -
CDR3aa: CASSLDPGHPEAFF
CDR3nt: TGTGCCAGCAGCCTAGACCCTGGGCACCCTGAAGCTTTCTTT

j_gene: TRBJ1-4
abundance: -
v_gene: TRBV19
d_gene: -
CDR3aa: CASSVRQATNEKLFF
CDR3nt: TGTGCCAGTAGTGTCCGACAGGCAACTAATGAAAAACTGTTTTTT

j_gene: TRBJ2-2
abundance: -
v_gene: TRBV10-1
d_gene: TRBD1
CDR3aa: CASSSLLGQAMNTGELFF
CDR3nt: TGCGCCAGCAGCTCCCTACTGGGACAGGCGATGAACACCGGGGAGCTGTTTTTT

j_gene: TRBJ1-2
abundance: -
v_gene: TRBV27
d_gene: -
CDR3aa: CASSLAGGGGYTF
CDR3nt: TGTGCCAGCAGTCTCGCCGGGGGAGGTGGCTACACCTTC

j_gene: TRBJ1-2
abundance: -
v_gene: TRBV11-2
d_gene: TRBD1
CDR3aa: CASRLSAHRGNYGYTF
CDR3nt: TGTGCCAGCCGCCTTTCGGCGCACAGGGGAAACTATGGCTACACCTTC

j_gene: TRBJ2-3
abundance: -
v_gene: TRBV7-9
d_gene: -
CDR3aa: CASSFGRPSTDTQYF
CDR3nt: TGTGCCAGCAGCTTCGGCAGACCTAGCACAGATACGCAGTATTTT

j_gene: TRBJ2-1
abundance: -
v_gene: TRBV19
d_gene: -
CDR3aa: CASMRTRRGYDNEQFF
CDR3nt: TGTGCCAGTATGAGAACTCGAAGAGGATATGACAATGAGCAGTTCTTC

j_gene: TRBJ2-5
abundance: -
v_gene: TRBV20-1
d_gene: -
CDR3aa: CSAVDRAQYF
CDR3nt: TGCAGTGCGGTCGACAGAGCCCAGTACTTC

j_gene: TRBJ2-5
abundance: -
v_gene: TRBV5-1
d_gene: -
CDR3aa: CASSSGTTLGETQYF
CDR3nt: TGCGCCAGCAGCTCGGGGACAACCTTGGGAGAGACCCAGTACTTC

j_gene: TRBJ1-2
abundance: -
v_gene: TRBV5-1
d_gene: -
CDR3aa: CASSTAIPTGYTF
CDR3nt: TGCGCCAGCAGCACGGCTATTCCGACTGGCTACACCTTC

j_gene: TRBJ1-1
abundance: -
v_gene: TRBV29-1
d_gene: TRBD1
CDR3aa: CSVGTGQQNTEAFF
CDR3nt: TGCAGCGTAGGAACGGGACAGCAAAACACTGAAGCTTTCTTT

j_gene: TRBJ1-2
abundance: -
v_gene: TRBV3-1/TRBV3-2
d_gene: TRBD1
CDR3aa: CASSQDWGQGAYGYTF
CDR3nt: TGTGCCAGCAGCCAAGATTGGGGACAGGGGGCATATGGCTACACCTTC

j_gene: TRBJ1-2
abundance: -
v_gene: TRBV3-1/TRBV3-2
d_gene: TRBD1
CDR3aa: CASSRQTGGWSYTF
CDR3nt: TGTGCCAGCAGCCGTCAGACAGGGGGATGGAGCTACACCTTC

j_gene: TRBJ2-3
abundance: -
v_gene: TRBV10-3
d_gene: -
CDR3aa: CAIRRRTDTDTQYF
CDR3nt: TGTGCCATCAGGCGACGTACTGACACAGATACGCAGTATTTT

j_gene: TRBJ1-5
abundance: once
v_gene: TRBV30
d_gene: -
CDR3aa: CAWSANGDWSQPQHF
CDR3nt: TGTGCCTGGAGTGCCAACGGGGACTGGAGCCAGCCCCAGCATTTT

j_gene: TRBJ1-1
abundance: -
v_gene: TRBV7-2
d_gene: TRBD1
CDR3aa: CASSSQGGGSEAFF
CDR3nt: TGTGCCAGCAGCTCACAGGGGGGGGGATCTGAAGCTTTCTTT

j_gene: TRBJ2-2
abundance: -
v_gene: TRBV5-1
d_gene: -
CDR3aa: CASSPGAATGELFF
CDR3nt: TGCGCCAGCAGCCCCGGGGCAGCCACCGGGGAGCTGTTTTTT

j_gene: TRBJ1-1
abundance: -
v_gene: TRBV7-2
d_gene: -
CDR3aa: CASSPTRARNTEAFF
CDR3nt: TGTGCCAGCAGCCCTACGAGGGCGAGGAACACTGAAGCTTTCTTT

j_gene: TRBJ1-5
abundance: -
v_gene: TRBV28
d_gene: -
CDR3aa: CASRRPASEPQHF
CDR3nt: TGTGCCAGCAGGCGCCCGGCCTCTGAGCCCCAGCATTTT

j_gene: TRBJ1-4
abundance: -
v_gene: TRBV9
d_gene: -
CDR3aa: CASSAPGEKLFF
CDR3nt: TGTGCCAGCAGTGCCCCCGGGGAAAAACTGTTTTTT

j_gene: TRBJ2-7
abundance: -
v_gene: TRBV5-1
d_gene: -
CDR3aa: CASSPTPSVATYEQYF
CDR3nt: TGCGCCAGCAGCCCAACCCCTTCCGTCGCTACCTACGAGCAGTACTTC

j_gene: TRBJ1-2
abundance: -
v_gene: TRBV2
d_gene: TRBD1
CDR3aa: CASRGQSRGGYTF
CDR3nt: TGTGCCAGCAGGGGACAGTCTAGGGGAGGCTACACCTTC

j_gene: TRBJ2-1
abundance: -
v_gene: TRBV11-2
d_gene: TRBD2
CDR3aa: CASSSTVAGGEQFF
CDR3nt: TGTGCCAGCAGCTCAACAGTAGCGGGGGGTGAGCAGTTCTTC

j_gene: TRBJ1-2
abundance: -
v_gene: TRBV7-2
d_gene: -
CDR3aa: CASSLLGVNGYTF
CDR3nt: TGTGCCAGCAGCTTATTGGGAGTAAATGGCTACACCTTC

j_gene: TRBJ2-1
abundance: few
v_gene: TRBV7-3
d_gene: -
CDR3aa: CASSVGLQSMNEQFF
CDR3nt: TGTGCCAGCAGCGTTGGACTTCAGTCCATGAATGAGCAGTTCTTC

j_gene: TRBJ1-5
abundance: -
v_gene: TRBV30
d_gene: -
CDR3aa: CAWSGEGGQPQHF
CDR3nt: TGTGCCTGGAGTGGGGAGGGTGGTCAGCCCCAGCATTTT

j_gene: TRBJ2-2
abundance: once
v_gene: TRBV11-2
d_gene: -
CDR3aa: CASSSRGAGTGELFF
CDR3nt: TGTGCCAGCAGCTCCCGGGGCGCGGGCACCGGGGAGCTGTTTTTT

j_gene: TRBJ2-1
abundance: -
v_gene: TRBV10-1
d_gene: -
CDR3aa: CASSDRKAGKNEQFF
CDR3nt: TGCGCCAGCAGTGACAGGAAGGCGGGTAAAAATGAGCAGTTCTTC

j_gene: TRBJ1-1
abundance: -
v_gene: TRBV21-1
d_gene: -
CDR3aa: CASSSDRGGVEAFF
CDR3nt: TGTGCCAGCAGCTCAGACAGGGGAGGGGTTGAAGCTTTCTTT

j_gene: TRBJ2-5
abundance: once
v_gene: TRBV7-9
d_gene: -
CDR3aa: CASSLSLGAGETQYF
CDR3nt: TGTGCCAGCAGCTTATCCCTGGGGGCTGGGGAGACCCAGTACTTC

j_gene: TRBJ2-5
abundance: -
v_gene: TRBV18
d_gene: -
CDR3aa: CASSRGLQSGETQYF
CDR3nt: TGTGCCAGCTCACGGGGCCTCCAGAGCGGGGAGACCCAGTACTTC

j_gene: TRBJ1-2
abundance: -
v_gene: TRBV27
d_gene: TRBD1
CDR3aa: CASSPFDRGRGYGYTF
CDR3nt: TGTGCCAGCAGTCCATTTGACAGGGGGCGAGGGTATGGCTACACCTTC

j_gene: TRBJ2-2
abundance: -
v_gene: TRBV10-1
d_gene: -
CDR3aa: CASSDGGATGELFF
CDR3nt: TGCGCCAGCAGTGACGGGGGCGCGACCGGGGAGCTGTTTTTT

j_gene: TRBJ2-7
abundance: -
v_gene: TRBV11-2
d_gene: TRBD1
CDR3aa: CASSAGQGAHF
CDR3nt: TGTGCCAGCAGCGCGGGACAGGGAGCGCACTTC

j_gene: TRBJ1-6
abundance: -
v_gene: TRBV28
d_gene: -
CDR3aa: CASSFGQDILTPSGRSSYNSPLHF
CDR3nt: TGTGCCAGCAGTTTTGGTCAAGACATATTAACCCCCAGCGGTCGAAGCTCCTATAATTCACCCCTCCACTTT

j_gene: TRBJ1-3
abundance: once
v_gene: TRBV30
d_gene: -
CDR3aa: CAWGRGSGNTIYF
CDR3nt: TGTGCCTGGGGAAGGGGATCTGGAAACACCATATATTTT

j_gene: TRBJ2-6
abundance: -
v_gene: TRBV5-1
d_gene: -
CDR3aa: CASDSGRTSGANVLTF
CDR3nt: TGCGCCAGCGATAGCGGACGGACCTCTGGGGCCAACGTCCTGACTTTC

j_gene: TRBJ2-1
abundance: -
v_gene: TRBV11-2
d_gene: -
CDR3aa: CASSLGRADNEQFF
CDR3nt: TGTGCCAGCAGCCTGGGACGGGCGGACAATGAGCAGTTCTTC

j_gene: TRBJ2-1
abundance: -
v_gene: TRBV19
d_gene: -
CDR3aa: CASSIPGRAPDEQFF
CDR3nt: TGTGCCAGTAGTATTCCCGGGCGGGCGCCCGATGAGCAGTTCTTC

j_gene: TRBJ1-1
abundance: -
v_gene: TRBV5-8
d_gene: TRBD1
CDR3aa: CASSPDRGGDMNTEAFF
CDR3nt: TGTGCCAGCAGCCCTGACAGGGGCGGTGATATGAACACTGAAGCTTTCTTT

j_gene: TRBJ2-1
abundance: -
v_gene: TRBV29-1
d_gene: -
CDR3aa: CSVHRRGPTYNEQFF
CDR3nt: TGCAGCGTGCATCGCAGGGGTCCGACCTACAATGAGCAGTTCTTC

j_gene: TRBJ2-3
abundance: -
v_gene: TRBV11-1
d_gene: -
CDR3aa: CASSLAGQTTDTQYF
CDR3nt: TGTGCCAGCAGCTTAGCGGGGCAGACAACAGATACGCAGTATTTT

j_gene: TRBJ1-4
abundance: -
v_gene: TRBV5-1
d_gene: -
CDR3aa: CASSLADTATNEKLFF
CDR3nt: TGCGCCAGCAGCTTGGCGGACACTGCAACTAATGAAAAACTGTTTTTT

j_gene: TRBJ1-1
abundance: -
v_gene: TRBV3-1/TRBV3-2
d_gene: -
CDR3aa: CASSQYGGTAEAFF
CDR3nt: TGTGCCAGCAGCCAATACGGGGGAACCGCTGAAGCTTTCTTT